This TCR beta chain stems from a study of blood T cell repertoires in COVID-19. Study summary: PBMCs, B-cell-depleted T cells, or T cells were the source of the cDNA or gDNA that made up the material.

CDR1 and CDR2 from the germline V gene are SGHAT and FQNNGV. With 5 bases removed from V and 9 bases from J, the gap between germline ends came to 18 bases. The CDR3 covers 14 residues. Using immunoSEQ multiplex PCR, the repertoire was profiled, and TCRdb retains in-frame clones only, with some absent. Among about 160,000 clones listed, about 91% were seen once. This clone came up once. Sequencing used peripheral blood. The V and J genes are TRBV11-2 and TRBJ2-3; D is possibly TRBD1 (5 bases). This TCR was sampled from a woman aged 55 to 70 who had recovered from COVID-19. In nucleotides, the CDR3 is TGTGCCAGCAGCGCCCAGGGTATCCAGTCGACGCAGTATTTT. Translating gives CASSAQGIQSTQYF.